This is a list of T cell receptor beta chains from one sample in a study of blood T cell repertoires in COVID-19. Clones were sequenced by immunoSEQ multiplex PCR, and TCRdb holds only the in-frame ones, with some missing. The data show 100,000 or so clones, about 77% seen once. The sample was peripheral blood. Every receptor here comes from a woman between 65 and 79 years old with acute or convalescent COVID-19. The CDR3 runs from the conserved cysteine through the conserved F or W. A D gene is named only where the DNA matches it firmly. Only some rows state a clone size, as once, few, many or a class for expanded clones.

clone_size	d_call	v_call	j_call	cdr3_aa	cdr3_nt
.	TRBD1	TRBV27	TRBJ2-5	CASSLIGDRAGTQYF	TGTGCCAGCAGTTTAATTGGGGACAGGGCGGGGACCCAGTACTTC
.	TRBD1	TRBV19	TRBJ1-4	CATRQGQAPNEKLFF	TGTGCCACCAGACAGGGGCAAGCTCCTAATGAAAAACTGTTTTTT
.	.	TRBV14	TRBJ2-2	CASSQDPAGELFF	TGTGCCAGCAGCCAAGATCCAGCCGGGGAGCTGTTTTTT
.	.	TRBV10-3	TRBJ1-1	CAISDGRGSTEAFF	TGTGCCATCAGTGATGGCAGGGGCTCCACTGAAGCTTTCTTT
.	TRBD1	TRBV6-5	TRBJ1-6	CASSYWNRGGSPLHF	TGTGCCAGCAGTTACTGGAACAGGGGGGGGTCACCCCTCCACTTT
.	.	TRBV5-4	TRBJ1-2	CASSVDSIYGYTF	TGTGCCAGCAGCGTTGACAGTATCTATGGCTACACCTTC
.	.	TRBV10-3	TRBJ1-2	CAIRQTGGYTF	TGTGCCATCAGGCAGACAGGAGGCTACACCTTC
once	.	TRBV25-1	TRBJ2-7	CASRTEGTYEQYF	TGTGCCAGCAGAACGGAGGGGACCTACGAGCAGTACTTC
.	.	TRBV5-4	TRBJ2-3	CASSLRQGTDTQYF	TGTGCCAGCAGCTTAAGACAGGGCACAGATACGCAGTATTTT
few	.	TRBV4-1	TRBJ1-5	CASSQDLQRGDQPQHF	TGCGCCAGCAGCCAAGACCTCCAGCGAGGAGATCAGCCCCAGCATTTT
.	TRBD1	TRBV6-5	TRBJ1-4	CASKGQAGTNEKLFF	TGTGCCAGCAAGGGACAGGCCGGAACTAATGAAAAACTGTTTTTT
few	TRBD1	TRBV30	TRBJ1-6	CAWRAGTGDNSPLHF	TGTGCCTGGAGAGCCGGGACAGGGGATAATTCACCCCTCCACTTT
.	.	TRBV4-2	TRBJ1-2	CASSQDKNGNYGYTF	TGTGCCAGCAGCCAAGATAAGAACGGGAACTATGGCTACACCTTC
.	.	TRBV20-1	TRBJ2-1	CSASGRVSYNEQFF	TGCAGTGCTAGTGGGCGGGTTAGCTACAATGAGCAGTTCTTC
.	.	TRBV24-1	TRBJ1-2	CATSDSYSGYTF	TGTGCCACCAGTGATTCCTATTCGGGCTACACCTTC
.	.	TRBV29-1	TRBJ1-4	CSIHGGADEKLFF	TGCAGCATCCACGGTGGGGCTGATGAAAAACTGTTTTTT
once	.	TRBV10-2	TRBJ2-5	CASSALAKETQYF	TGCGCCAGCAGTGCCCTAGCGAAGGAGACCCAGTACTTC
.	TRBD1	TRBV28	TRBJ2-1	CASRGTANNEQFF	TGTGCCAGCAGGGGGACAGCAAACAATGAGCAGTTCTTC
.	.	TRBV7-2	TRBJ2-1	CASSLGSLAVDNEQFF	TGTGCCAGCAGCTTAGGCTCGCTAGCCGTAGACAATGAGCAGTTCTTC
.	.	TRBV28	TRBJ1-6	CASSFFRDSYNSPLHF	TGTGCCAGCAGTTTTTTTCGGGATTCCTATAATTCACCCCTCCACTTT
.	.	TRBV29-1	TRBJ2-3	CSGMVGGDTQYF	TGCTCCGGGATGGTCGGAGGAGATACGCAGTATTTT
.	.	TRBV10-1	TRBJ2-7	CASGATAYEQYF	TGCGCCAGCGGGGCTACGGCATACGAGCAGTACTTC
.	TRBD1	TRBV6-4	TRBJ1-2	CASSPGTGSYGYTF	TGTGCCAGCAGTCCCGGGACAGGGAGCTATGGCTACACCTTC